A single sample is the source of the 12 T cell receptor beta chains below, sequenced in a study of CD8 T cells in ankylosing spondylitis. TCRdb ran MiXCR on the 5' RACE reads and lists one entry per CDR3 protein. The table lists 250,000 to 350,000 distinct CDR3 sequences, 20% of them singletons. Sequencing was carried out using blood, either unsorted or a sorted T cell fraction (not recorded which). These receptors were obtained from a male donor with ankylosing spondylitis or in good health (not recorded which).

The table lists this clonotype with many counts. The chain joins TRBV5-1 to TRBJ2-2; TRBD1 matches 8 bases. The junction had 10 bases not matched to a gene; V was cut back by 5 bases and J by 4 bases. Germline CDR1 SGHRS, CDR2 YFSETQ. This CDR3 has 16 residues. CDR3 loop: CASSYGQGAGTGELFF. The DNA for the CDR3 is TGCGCCAGCAGTTATGGACAGGGAGCGGGCACCGGGGAGCTGTTTTTT.

J is TRBJ2-5 and V is TRBV2, with a weak D call TRBD2 (5 bases). CDR1 and CDR2 (germline): SNHLY, FYNNEI. The CDR3 sequence is 12 residues long. Trimming shortened V by 3 bases and J by 4 bases, and 6 bases separated the two germline ends. The DNA of the CDR3 is TGTGCCAGCAGTGACGAGGGAGAGACCCAGTACTTC. Residues: CASSDEGETQYF.

This clonotype was counted only a few times. This chain connects TRBV6-1 to TRBJ2-4; 9 bases fit TRBD1. The germline V gene encodes CDR1 MNHNS and CDR2 SASEGT. The trim removed 3 bases at V and 6 bases at J, leaving 3 bases unmatched. The CDR3 runs 14 residues. The CDR3 loop reads CASSDPGQGNIQYF. The CDR3 DNA follows: TGTGCCAGCAGTGATCCGGGACAGGGAAACATTCAGTACTTC.

V is TRBV25-1 and J is TRBJ2-3; TRBD2 matches 9 bases. V gave up 6 bases and J gave up 2 bases; unmatched junction bases: 9. The CDR3 contains 16 residues. The germline V gene has CDR1 MGHDK and CDR2 SYGVNS. The CDR3 DNA is TGTGCCAGCAGCGGAGCCCTAGCGGGATACACAGATACGCAGTATTTT. It yields the protein CASSGALAGYTDTQYF.

The DNA of the CDR3 is TGTGCCAGCAGCTTAGATCGGGAGTCGCGCGATGGCTACACCTTC. It codes for CASSLDRESRDGYTF. This chain joins TRBV7-3 and TRBJ1-2; no clear D. The V end lost 2 bases, the J end lost 6 bases, and 16 bases lay between the germline ends. The CDR3 sequence is 15 residues long. Germline CDR1 SGHTA, CDR2 FQGTGA.

This clonotype came up a few times. Here the CDR3 DNA reads TGTGCCAGCAGTTTTTCAGGGCGGGGCACTGAAGCTTTCTTT. Its translation: CASSFSGRGTEAFF. The V call is TRBV27, the J call TRBJ1-1, with D perhaps matching TRBD1 (5 bases). Trimming shortened V by 3 bases and J by 4 bases, and 12 bases separated the two germline ends. The CDR3 loop spans 14 amino acids. The germline V gene has CDR1 MNHEY and CDR2 SMNVEV (reference sequence).

The chain has TRBV29-1 and TRBJ1-5; D is possibly TRBD1 or TRBD2 (5 bases each). The better agreement between TRBJ2-3 and the DNA end casts doubt on the J call. Germline CDR1 is SQVTM and CDR2 is ANQGSEA. The CDR3 covers 12 residues. CDR3 sequence reads: CSVSGANQPQYF. CDR3 nucleotide sequence: TGCAGCGTATCCGGGGCGAATCAGCCCCAGTATTTT.

This rearrangement joins TRBV6-1 to TRBJ1-6, with TRBD1 matching over 8 bases. CDR1 is MNHNS, CDR2 SASEGT, per germline. The CDR3 has 14 amino acids. Germline trimming cut 5 bases from V and 7 bases from J; bases unmatched to any gene: 4. The CDR3 loop reads CASSQGTGNSPLHF. DNA for the CDR3: TGTGCCAGCAGTCAAGGGACAGGCAATTCACCCCTCCACTTT.

The J gene is TRBJ2-1, the V gene TRBV7-2, with 8 bases identical to TRBD2. CDR1 SGHTA and CDR2 FQGNSA come from the germline V gene. The CDR3 runs to 13 residues. With V trimmed by 5 bases and J by 14 bases, 11 bases remained unmatched. CDR3 residues: CASSPFGGASEFF. CDR3 DNA: TGTGCCAGCAGCCCCTTCGGGGGGGCCTCAGAGTTCTTC.

There are a few counts of this clonotype. The chain is built from TRBV27 and TRBJ2-5, with D unclear. CDR3 length: 13 residues. Trimming shortened V by 3 bases and J by 5 bases, and 10 bases separated the two germline ends. Germline CDR1 MNHEY, CDR2 SMNVEV (reference sequence). CDR3 DNA: TGTGCCAGCAGTTTCGAGGCGCGGGAGACCCAGTACTTC. This gives the protein CASSFEARETQYF.

This clonotype was detected only a few times. The rearrangement joins TRBV29-1 to TRBJ1-4; the D gene is possibly TRBD1 (5 bases). The length of the CDR3 is 14 residues. The germline CDR1 and CDR2 sequences are SQVTM and ANQGSEA. Trimming removed 4 bases at V and 5 bases at J, with 14 bases between. The DNA for the CDR3 is TGCAGCGTTGGGGACCTTTGGGGGAATGAAAAACTGTTTTTT. It specifies CSVGDLWGNEKLFF.

The chain uses TRBV5-5 and TRBJ2-1, with D perhaps TRBD2 (6 bases). The CDR3 spans 14 residues. Germline V gives CDR1 SGHKS, CDR2 YYEKEE (reference sequence). V was shortened by 6 bases and J by 6 bases, with 16 bases between the two germline ends. The CDR3 spells CASITALAPNEQFF. DNA for the CDR3: TGTGCCAGCATCACCGCACTAGCCCCCAATGAGCAGTTCTTC.